A selection of T cell receptor beta chains follows, all from one sample in a study of blood T cell repertoires in COVID-19. Measured with immunoSEQ multiplex PCR; TCRdb has only the in-frame clones, and not every one. The sample shows just over 300,000 clones, 85% to 90% of them seen only once. The sample comprised PBMCs or T cells enriched from blood (not recorded which). The receptors here all came from a man aged 25 to 45 who had recovered from COVID-19. The CDR3 runs from the conserved cysteine through the conserved F or W. The D gene is left open where the match is weak. Size is stated for part of the rows, as once, few or many counts, or as a class when the clone is expanded.

cdr3_nt,cdr3_aa,d_call,clone_size,j_call,v_call
TGTGCCACCAGTTCCATTACTCGGACAGGGAGGTACTATGGCTACACCTTC,CATSSITRTGRYYGYTF,TRBD1,-,TRBJ1-2,TRBV24-1
TGTGCCAGCAGTCGACAAGGCCGCACAGATACGCAGTATTTT,CASSRQGRTDTQYF,-,-,TRBJ2-3,TRBV3-1/TRBV3-2
TGCGCCAGCAGCTTGGACGCGGGGGAATGGGAAAAACTGTTTTTT,CASSLDAGEWEKLFF,-,-,TRBJ1-4,TRBV5-1
TGCGCCAGCAGCTTGGGAGCGGGGAGATACAATGAGCAGTTCTTC,CASSLGAGRYNEQFF,TRBD2,-,TRBJ2-1,TRBV5-1
TGTGCCAGTAGTTCACAGGGGGCGGCTTCTGGAAACACCATATATTTT,CASSSQGAASGNTIYF,TRBD1,-,TRBJ1-3,TRBV19
TGTGCCACCAGTGATTTGGATACAGGAACCCAAGAGACCCAGTACTTC,CATSDLDTGTQETQYF,-,-,TRBJ2-5,TRBV24-1
TGTGCCAGCACCCTGGAACAGGGGATAAACTATGGCTACACCTTC,CASTLEQGINYGYTF,TRBD1,-,TRBJ1-2,TRBV6-5
TGCGCCAGCAGCCAAGCCACTAGCTGGTACGAGCAGTACTTC,CASSQATSWYEQYF,-,-,TRBJ2-7,TRBV4-1
TGTGCCAGCTCACGCGGACTAGCGGGGACCGGGGAGCTGTTTTTT,CASSRGLAGTGELFF,TRBD2,-,TRBJ2-2,TRBV18
TGCAGTGCTAGTTATCCGAGAACCTACGAGCAGTACTTC,CSASYPRTYEQYF,-,-,TRBJ2-7,TRBV20-1
TGTGCCTGGAGTGTCGGGACTAGCGGGGGCCCTGAGCAGTACTTC,CAWSVGTSGGPEQYF,TRBD2,-,TRBJ2-7,TRBV30
TGTGCCAGCAGCAGAGTAGCGGATCCTAGCACAGATACGCAGTATTTT,CASSRVADPSTDTQYF,-,-,TRBJ2-3,TRBV5-4
TGTGCCAGCAGCCCCCCCGGGACAGGGAACACTGAAGCTTTCTTT,CASSPPGTGNTEAFF,-,once,TRBJ1-1,TRBV21-1
TGTGCCAGCAGCTTCGCGGGGGGGCCTGTCTACGAGCAGTACTTC,CASSFAGGPVYEQYF,TRBD2,-,TRBJ2-7,TRBV5-6
TGTGCCAGCAGTTTGGGACAGTACTATGGCTACACCTTC,CASSLGQYYGYTF,TRBD1,-,TRBJ1-2,TRBV28